A single sample is the source of the 17 T cell receptor beta chains below, sequenced in a study of cytomegalovirus exposure and HLA in healthy donors. The PCR made use of 60 Vbeta and 13 Jbeta primers. The method was immunoSEQ multiplex PCR; TCRdb's version includes in-frame clones alone and lacks a portion of them. The sample lists about 150,000 clones; 60% to 85% were seen once. Sequenced: PBMCs. These receptors were collected from a woman aged 40 to 50 in good health and CMV-seronegative.

The chain employs TRBV30 and TRBJ1-5; D gene uncertain. Deletions cut 5 bases from V and 2 bases from J, with 10 bases between. Germline CDR1 reads GTSNPN; CDR2 reads SVGIG (reference sequence). This CDR3 region has 13 residues. Here the CDR3 reads CAWCREGNQPQHF. The CDR3 nucleotides are TGTGCCTGGTGCCGGGAGGGCAATCAGCCCCAGCATTTT.

The V and J genes are TRBV6-1 and TRBJ1-1; TRBD1 aligns across 9 bases. The CDR3 sequence is 15 residues long. Germline assignment: CDR1 MNHNS and CDR2 SASEGT. Trimming took 5 bases from V and 3 from J; bases not matched to a gene: 7. This CDR3 is CASSPRTGDYTEAFF. The DNA for the CDR3 is TGTGCCAGCAGTCCTCGGACAGGGGACTACACTGAAGCTTTCTTT.

V gene TRBV23-1 combines with J gene TRBJ1-2, with 9 positions matching TRBD1. TRBV23-1 is marked as an open reading frame, function uncertain. The CDR3 is made up of 12 amino acids. V gave up 7 bases and J gave up 8 bases; unmatched junction bases: 5. The CDR3 DNA reads TGCGCCAGCAAACAGGGGGCGGACGGCTACACCTTC. Protein sequence: CASKQGADGYTF.

The chain uses TRBV4-2 and TRBJ1-5; D may be TRBD1 (6 bases). Germline V gene lookup returns CDR1 LGHNA and CDR2 YNFKEQ. The V and J ends lost 2 bases and 4 bases respectively, with 12 bases between them. The CDR3 spans 15 residues. Here the CDR3 reads CASSQQLQGNQPQHF. The CDR3 coding sequence is TGTGCCAGCAGCCAACAACTTCAGGGGAATCAGCCCCAGCATTTT.

This chain links TRBV6-1 with TRBJ2-2; D may be TRBD1 (7 bases). Germline CDR1 is MNHNS and CDR2 is SASEGT. The V gene lost 6 bases and the J gene lost 1 base, with 12 bases spanning the gap. There are 15 residues in the CDR3. The CDR3, as DNA: TGTGCCAGCAGGGAGGGACAGCTGAACACCGGGGAGCTGTTTTTT. This sequence encodes CASREGQLNTGELFF.

This chain uses TRBV6-1 with TRBJ1-2, with D unresolved. This CDR3 is 12 amino acids long. CDR1 is MNHNS, CDR2 SASEGT, per germline. Between the trimmed V and J ends, which lost 3 bases and 7 bases, there was a span of 9 bases. CDR3 nucleotide sequence: TGTGCCAGCAGTGACGGGCGGGCTGGCTACACCTTC. Translating gives CASSDGRAGYTF.

The chain links TRBV5-4 to TRBJ1-1, with 7 bases fitting TRBD1. This CDR3 region has 14 residues. Germline CDR1 is SGHNT and CDR2 is YYREEE (reference sequence). The V and J ends lost 4 bases and 6 bases, in that order; junction bases with no gene match: 9. The CDR3 reads CASSPWGRGAEAFF. The CDR3 DNA reads TGTGCCAGCAGCCCCTGGGGCAGGGGGGCTGAAGCTTTCTTT.

The V call is TRBV5-6, the J call TRBJ2-2, with 9 bases aligning to TRBD1. Germline V gene data show CDR1 as SGHDT and CDR2 as YYEEEE. Germline trimming cut 0 bases from V and 4 bases from J; bases unmatched to any gene: 4. The CDR3 loop spans 16 amino acids. The CDR3 loop is CASSLVDRGSTGELFF. The CDR3, as DNA: TGTGCCAGCAGCTTGGTGGACAGGGGTAGCACCGGGGAGCTGTTTTTT.

This clone was found a few times. This chain links TRBV6-5 with TRBJ2-1; the match to TRBD2 covers 8 bases. The J segment lost 7 bases and the V segment lost 5 bases, leaving 4 bases of the junction unmatched. Per germline, CDR1 MNHEY and CDR2 SVGAGI. The CDR3 is made up of 13 amino acids. The CDR3 region is CASSRPGGNEQFF. In DNA form, the CDR3 reads TGTGCCAGCAGTCGTCCGGGAGGGAATGAGCAGTTCTTC.

The chain is built from TRBV7-8 and TRBJ1-2; D is undetermined. V lost 5 bases, J lost 6 bases, and 13 bases lay in between. The CDR3 spans 13 residues. In germline, CDR1 is SGHVS, CDR2 FQNEAQ. Written as DNA, the CDR3 is TGTGCCAGCAGCCCCCCGGACGGGGATGGCTACACCTTC. It codes for CASSPPDGDGYTF. Together with reference TRBV7-8 and TRBJ1-2, the CDR3 gives the full variable domain: GAGVSQSPRYKVAKRGQDVALRCDPISGHVSLFWYQQALGQGPEFLTYFQNEAQLDKSGLPSDRFFAERPEGSVSTLKIQRTQQEDSAVYLCASSPPDGDGYTFGSGTRLTVV.

This clone showed up just a few times. The chain joins TRBV27 to TRBJ1-1, with a weak D call TRBD1 (6 bases). The CDR3 is 17 amino acids. Trimming removed 1 base from V and 1 base from J, with 16 bases in between. Germline CDR1 is MNHEY and CDR2 is SMNVEV (reference sequence). CDR3 nucleotides: TGTGCCAGCAGTTTATTTGGGGGCGGCCTCTCGAACACTGAAGCTTTCTTT. Translation gives CASSLFGGGLSNTEAFF.

Regarding this clone: Germline and junction disagree at one end, which may indicate a read error. The chain couples TRBV11-3 to TRBJ1-1; 7 positions match TRBD1. The CDR3 loop spans 13 amino acids. Per the germline V gene, CDR1 is SGHNT and CDR2 is YENEEA. CDR3 protein: CVSSAGQDTEAFF. The CDR3 region has the DNA TGTGTCAGCAGCGCCGGACAGGACACGGAAGCTTTCTTT.

J is TRBJ1-1 and V is TRBV7-2; 10 bases match TRBD1. This CDR3 has 16 amino acids. CDR1 SGHTA and CDR2 FQGNSA come from the germline V gene. The ends lost 4 bases at V and 11 bases at J; junction bases unmatched: 16. CDR3 in amino acids: CASSSLVSRTGGFAFF. As DNA, the CDR3 is TGTGCCAGCAGCTCGTTGGTCAGTCGGACAGGGGGGTTCGCTTTCTTT.

This clone was observed a single time. The chain is built from TRBV18 and TRBJ2-3; TRBD1 aligns across 7 bases. Trimming took 3 bases from V and 0 from J; bases not matched to a gene: 3. The CDR3 runs to 15 residues. Germline CDR1 KGHSH, CDR2 LQKENI. CDR3 DNA: TGTGCCAGCTCACCGCCGGGACAGAGCACAGATACGCAGTATTTT. Translation: CASSPPGQSTDTQYF. Together with reference TRBV18 and TRBJ2-3, the CDR3 gives the full variable domain: NAGVMQNPRHLVRRRGQEARLRCSPMKGHSHVYWYRQLPEEGLKFMVYLQKENIIDESGMPKERFSAEFPKEGPSILRIQQVVRGDSAAYFCASSPPGQSTDTQYFGPGTRLTVL.

The rearrangement links TRBV7-9 to TRBJ2-7, with unresolved D. The CDR3 covers 12 residues. Germline V lookup: CDR1 SEHNR, CDR2 FQNEAQ (reference sequence). Trimming removed 5 bases at V and 5 bases at J, with 10 bases between. CDR3 nucleotides: TGTGCCAGCAGCCCCGTCTCAGACGAGCAGTACTTC. Amino acids: CASSPVSDEQYF.

This chain uses TRBV28 with TRBJ1-1; no reliable D call. Germline V gene data show CDR1 as MDHEN and CDR2 as SYDVKM. Trimming took off 7 bases at V and 0 bases at J, with 12 bases between the two ends. This CDR3 contains 14 residues. The chain's CDR3 is CASISGVMNTEAFF. CDR3 coding DNA: TGTGCCAGCATTTCCGGGGTAATGAACACTGAAGCTTTCTTT.

The chain combines TRBV5-1 with TRBJ2-3, with 10 nucleotides matching TRBD2. The J segment lost 2 bases and the V segment lost 2 bases, leaving 2 bases of the junction unmatched. The germline gives CDR1 SGHRS, CDR2 YFSETQ. The CDR3 loop spans 15 amino acids. The CDR3 DNA sequence: TGCGCCAGCAGCTTAGGACTAGCGGACACAGATACGCAGTATTTT. Its protein is CASSLGLADTDTQYF.